Listed below are T cell receptor beta chains from one sample, sequenced in a study of shared clonotypes between healthy human individuals. Method: immunoSEQ multiplex PCR; TCRdb's copy keeps in-frame clones and lacks some. Of 2,500,000 or so clones in the sample, approximately 93% were seen once. The material sequenced was naive CD4+ T cells from PBMCs. Every receptor here comes from a man between 18 and 29 years old in good health. Some clones in this sample may be carry-over from other donors' samples. Both conserved end residues are part of each CDR3. Fields, in order: J gene, V gene, clone size, D gene, CDR3 protein, CDR3 DNA. D genes are given only for firm matches. Some rows mark clone size as missing; the rest say once, few, many or name a class of expanded clone.

j_gene: TRBJ2-1; v_gene: TRBV5-4; abundance: -; d_gene: -; CDR3aa: CASSLAGAAEQFF; CDR3nt: TGTGCCAGCAGCTTGGCAGGGGCAGCTGAGCAGTTCTTC
j_gene: TRBJ1-1; v_gene: TRBV29-1; abundance: -; d_gene: -; CDR3aa: CSVGPRFGGTEAFF; CDR3nt: TGCAGCGTTGGACCTCGATTCGGGGGGACTGAAGCTTTCTTT
j_gene: TRBJ1-1; v_gene: TRBV6-5; abundance: -; d_gene: TRBD1; CDR3aa: CASSYSPRGEKAFF; CDR3nt: TGTGCCAGCAGTTACTCCCCCAGGGGGGAGAAAGCTTTCTTT
j_gene: TRBJ1-5; v_gene: TRBV7-6; abundance: -; d_gene: TRBD1; CDR3aa: CASSPNYGQGNQPQHF; CDR3nt: TGTGCCAGCAGCCCGAACTACGGACAGGGCAATCAGCCCCAGCATTTT
j_gene: TRBJ2-3; v_gene: TRBV30; abundance: once; d_gene: TRBD2; CDR3aa: CAWSVVAGADTQYF; CDR3nt: TGTGCCTGGAGTGTGGTTGCGGGAGCTGATACGCAGTATTTT
j_gene: TRBJ2-4; v_gene: TRBV7-9; abundance: -; d_gene: -; CDR3aa: CASSLGRVGVGKNIQYF; CDR3nt: TGTGCCAGCAGCTTAGGAAGGGTAGGGGTGGGCAAAAACATTCAGTACTTC
j_gene: TRBJ2-5; v_gene: TRBV30; abundance: -; d_gene: -; CDR3aa: CAWNQGSETQYF; CDR3nt: TGTGCCTGGAACCAGGGATCGGAGACCCAGTACTTC
j_gene: TRBJ1-4; v_gene: TRBV10-3; abundance: -; d_gene: TRBD1; CDR3aa: CASSGQGNNEKLFF; CDR3nt: TGTGCCTCCTCGGGACAGGGGAATAATGAAAAACTGTTTTTT
j_gene: TRBJ2-7; v_gene: TRBV14; abundance: once; d_gene: TRBD1; CDR3aa: CASSLGQGSYEQYF; CDR3nt: TGTGCCAGCAGCCTAGGACAGGGCTCCTACGAGCAGTACTTC
j_gene: TRBJ2-7; v_gene: TRBV11-2; abundance: -; d_gene: TRBD2; CDR3aa: CASISGTSGRSPYF; CDR3nt: TGTGCCAGCATTTCCGGGACTAGCGGGAGAAGCCCCTACTTC
j_gene: TRBJ2-3; v_gene: TRBV5-4; abundance: -; d_gene: TRBD2; CDR3aa: CASSSSGGSDTQYF; CDR3nt: TGTGCCAGCAGCTCCTCGGGAGGATCTGATACGCAGTATTTT
j_gene: TRBJ2-7; v_gene: TRBV14; abundance: -; d_gene: -; CDR3aa: CASSQGGAFPYEQYF; CDR3nt: TGTGCCAGCAGCCAAGGAGGTGCTTTCCCCTACGAGCAGTACTTC
j_gene: TRBJ2-7; v_gene: TRBV5-1; abundance: -; d_gene: -; CDR3aa: CASSLAGAISSYEQYF; CDR3nt: TGCGCCAGCAGCTTGGCGGGGGCGATAAGCTCCTACGAGCAGTACTTC
j_gene: TRBJ1-5; v_gene: TRBV5-1; abundance: -; d_gene: -; CDR3aa: CASSLGGGGSNQPQHF; CDR3nt: TGCGCCAGCAGCTTGGGTGGCGGAGGCAGCAATCAGCCCCAGCATTTT
j_gene: TRBJ2-7; v_gene: TRBV6-5; abundance: -; d_gene: TRBD1; CDR3aa: CASSYRTGSYEQYF; CDR3nt: TGTGCCAGCAGTTACCGGACAGGGTCCTACGAGCAGTACTTC